What follows are 17 T cell receptor beta chains derived from one specimen sequenced in a study of blood T cell repertoires in COVID-19. The table came from immunoSEQ multiplex PCR; TCRdb's copy has only in-frame clones and leaves some out. This sample yields over 65,000 clones, of which over 85% are seen a single time; approximately 9% belongs to the top ten. The sample comprised peripheral blood. These receptors all come from a human donor in a cohort sampled during active COVID-19.

The chain's CDR3 is CASSQVGSGRGYEQYF. CDR3 DNA sequence: TGTGCCAGCAGCCAAGTTGGTAGCGGGAGGGGGTACGAGCAGTACTTC. This chain uses TRBV14 with TRBJ2-7, with 11 positions matching TRBD2. The CDR3 is 16 amino acids. Germline V gene lookup returns CDR1 SGHDN and CDR2 FVKESK. The J segment lost 4 bases and the V segment lost 1 base, leaving 6 bases of the junction unmatched.

The V and J genes are TRBV6-2 or TRBV6-3 and TRBJ1-1; the D is unclear. This CDR3 is built from 13 residues. V lost 3 bases and J 5 bases, leaving 10 bases between the germline ends. Germline CDR1 MNHEY, CDR2 SVGEGT. Here the CDR3 reads CASSYVITTEAFF. The CDR3 DNA sequence: TGTGCCAGCAGTTATGTGATCACAACTGAAGCTTTCTTT.

The chain carries TRBV7-3 and TRBJ2-3, with 8 positions matching TRBD2. With 5 bases clipped from V and 0 bases from J, the junction kept 7 bases outside the gene matches. The CDR3 extends over 16 amino acids. Looked up from germline, CDR1 is SGHTA and CDR2 is FQGTGA. The CDR3 here is CASSPRGGRSTDTQYF. In nucleotides, the CDR3 is TGTGCCAGCAGCCCCCGGGGGGGCCGGAGCACAGATACGCAGTATTTT.

The chain has TRBV7-8 and TRBJ2-3; 16 nucleotides match TRBD2. Losses at the gene ends were 2 bases for V and 5 bases for J; bases not matched to a gene: 10. Germline V gene data show CDR1 as SGHVS and CDR2 as FQNEAQ. This CDR3 is built from 19 residues. CDR3 loop: CASSLTGTSGRAGGDTQYF. CDR3 nucleotide sequence: TGTGCCAGCAGCTTAACCGGGACTAGCGGGAGGGCCGGTGGAGATACGCAGTATTTT.

This clone was detected only once. The CDR3 DNA reads TGTGCCAGCAGTTTTTCAGGGTATCAAGACTATGGCTACACCTTC. The encoded protein is CASSFSGYQDYGYTF. This chain uses TRBV27 with TRBJ1-2, with a weak D call TRBD1 (5 bases). V dropped 3 bases and J dropped 3 bases, with 14 bases sitting between them. Germline lookup yields CDR1 MNHEY and CDR2 SMNVEV (reference sequence). This CDR3 comprises 15 residues.

CDR3 bases: TGTGCCACCAGCAGAGATCAGTGGGACAGGGGACACGAGCAGTACTTC. This codes for CATSRDQWDRGHEQYF. The chain carries TRBV15 and TRBJ2-7; 10 bases are a match to TRBD1. CDR1 LNHNV and CDR2 YYDKDF come from the germline V gene (reference sequence). This CDR3 has 16 residues. The ends lost 0 bases at V and 5 bases at J; junction bases unmatched: 7. Looking up the rest from reference TRBV15 and TRBJ2-7 gives the full variable domain: DAMVIQNPRYQVTQFGKPVTLSCSQTLNHNVMYWYQQKSSQAPKLLFHYYDKDFNNEADTPDNFQSRRPNTSFCFLDIRSPGLGDTAMYLCATSRDQWDRGHEQYFGPGTRLTVT.

This rearrangement joins TRBV28 to TRBJ1-6; the D is unclear. Germline V gene lookup returns CDR1 MDHEN and CDR2 SYDVKM. V was cut by 3 bases and J by 8 bases, with 8 bases left in between. The CDR3 has 13 residues. The CDR3 loop is CASSFRLDSPLHF. The CDR3 region has the DNA TGTGCCAGCAGTTTTAGACTTGATTCACCCCTCCACTTT.

The gene calls are TRBV7-9 and TRBJ1-1; a possible D gene is TRBD1 (5 bases). CDR1 and CDR2 from the germline V gene are SEHNR and FQNEAQ (reference sequence). V lost 5 bases, J lost 8 bases, and 18 bases lay in between. This CDR3 spans 14 amino acids. This CDR3 is CASSRGQGYMEAFF. DNA for the CDR3: TGTGCCAGCAGCAGGGGCCAGGGATATATGGAAGCTTTCTTT.

The rearrangement uses TRBV7-8 and TRBJ2-7; 7 nucleotides match TRBD1. Trimming took 4 bases from V and 4 from J; bases not matched to a gene: 13. CDR1 is SGHVS and CDR2 is FQNEAQ in the germline V gene. The CDR3 is made up of 16 amino acids. The CDR3 region has the DNA TGTGCCAGCAGCTCAAATCCTGGACAGGACAATTACGAGCAGTACTTC. This encodes CASSSNPGQDNYEQYF.

The CDR3 spells CASGLEGGEQYF. The CDR3, as DNA: TGTGCTAGTGGTTTAGAGGGTGGGGAGCAGTACTTC. This chain connects TRBV12-5 to TRBJ2-7; perhaps TRBD2 as D (5 bases). The V gene lost 3 bases and the J gene lost 7 bases, with 10 bases spanning the gap. This CDR3 spans 12 amino acids. From germline, CDR1 is LGHNT and CDR2 FRNRAP.

This chain joins TRBV11-2 and TRBJ2-7, with 11 nucleotides matching TRBD2. This CDR3 is 14 amino acids long. V shed 4 bases, J shed 3 bases, and the junction held 2 bases outside the gene matches. Germline V CDR1 and CDR2: SGHAT, FQNNGV. CDR3 protein: CASSYGTSGYEQYF. The DNA of the CDR3 is TGTGCCAGCAGCTACGGGACTAGCGGCTACGAGCAGTACTTC.

J is TRBJ2-1 and V is TRBV4-3, with a possible D match to TRBD2 (5 bases). This CDR3 contains 17 residues. The V gene lost 0 bases and the J gene lost 0 bases, with 12 bases spanning the gap. Germline V CDR1 and CDR2: LGHNA, YSLEER. The CDR3 DNA reads as TGCGCCAGCAGCCAAGAGCGAGGGAACCTCTCCTACAATGAGCAGTTCTTC. It translates to CASSQERGNLSYNEQFF.

The V call is TRBV27, the J call TRBJ2-7; 9 positions match TRBD1. V was clipped by 5 bases and J by 5 bases; unmatched bases: 10. Germline CDR1 reads MNHEY; CDR2 reads SMNVEV (reference sequence). This CDR3 is built from 15 residues. CDR3 sequence: CASSPPGQGKNEQYF. The CDR3 DNA reads as TGTGCCAGCAGTCCACCGGGACAGGGTAAAAACGAGCAGTACTTC.

The CDR3 here is CASSPRIPSSTDTQYF. CDR3 nucleotide sequence: TGTGCCAGCAGCCCTAGGATTCCCAGTAGCACAGATACGCAGTATTTT. The chain couples TRBV4-2 to TRBJ2-3; no firm D call. This CDR3 is built from 16 residues. With 4 bases removed from V and 0 bases from J, the gap between germline ends came to 14 bases. Germline CDR1 LGHNA, CDR2 YNFKEQ.

The rearrangement uses TRBV9 and TRBJ2-1, with TRBD2 matching over 8 bases. V gave up 3 bases and J gave up 4 bases; unmatched junction bases: 3. The CDR3 spans 14 residues. The germline CDR1 and CDR2 sequences are SGDLS and YYNGEE. The CDR3 sequence is CASSEAGDYNEQFF. The CDR3 coding sequence is TGTGCCAGCAGCGAAGCGGGGGATTACAATGAGCAGTTCTTC.

The chain joins TRBV5-5 to TRBJ2-1; 8 bases agree with TRBD1. Germline V gives CDR1 SGHKS, CDR2 YYEKEE (reference sequence). The CDR3 consists of 15 residues. The V gene end was trimmed by 4 bases and the J gene end by 4 bases; junction bases not matched to a gene: 7. The CDR3: CASSVDRARYNEQFF. The CDR3 DNA reads TGTGCCAGCAGCGTGGACAGGGCTAGGTACAATGAGCAGTTCTTC.

The genes are TRBV5-1 and TRBJ2-5; possibly TRBD1 for D (5 bases). Germline values: CDR1 SGHRS, CDR2 YFSETQ. With 5 bases removed from V and 5 bases from J, the gap between germline ends came to 19 bases. This CDR3 is 15 amino acids long. DNA for the CDR3: TGCGCCAGCAGGCAAGCCCCCACAGGCGATGAGACCCAGTACTTC. It translates to CASRQAPTGDETQYF.